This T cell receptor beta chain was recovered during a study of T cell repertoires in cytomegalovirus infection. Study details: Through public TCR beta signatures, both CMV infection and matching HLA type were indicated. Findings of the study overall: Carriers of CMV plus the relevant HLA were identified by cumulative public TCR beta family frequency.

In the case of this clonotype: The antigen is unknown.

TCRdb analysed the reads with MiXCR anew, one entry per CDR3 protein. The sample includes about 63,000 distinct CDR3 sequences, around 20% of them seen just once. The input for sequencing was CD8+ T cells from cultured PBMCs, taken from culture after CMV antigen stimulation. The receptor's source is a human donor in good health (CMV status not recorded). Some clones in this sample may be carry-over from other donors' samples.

CDR3 loop: CASSGRYGYTF. In nucleotides, the CDR3 is TGTGCCAGCAGCGGTCGGTATGGCTACACCTTC. This chain uses TRBV6-2 or TRBV6-3 with TRBJ1-2; D is unclear. Between the trimmed V and J ends, which lost 6 bases and 5 bases, there was a span of 7 bases. This CDR3 is built from 11 residues. CDR1 is MNHEY, CDR2 SVGEGT, per germline.